The 12 T cell receptor beta chains listed next were all sequenced from one sample in a study of cytomegalovirus exposure and HLA in healthy donors. The PCR used 60 Vbeta and 13 Jbeta primers. Libraries were prepared by immunoSEQ multiplex PCR; TCRdb keeps only in-frame clonotypes and omits some of them. The sample lists 130,000 to 150,000 clones, 65% to 85% occurring once. The sequenced sample was PBMCs. These receptors all come from a woman in her thirties or forties in good health and CMV-seropositive.

The V call is TRBV6-5, the J call TRBJ1-1, with 8 bases matching TRBD1. Per the germline V gene, CDR1 is MNHEY and CDR2 is SVGAGI. The V gene end was trimmed by 2 bases and the J gene end by 5 bases; junction bases not matched to a gene: 4. This CDR3 is 14 amino acids long. CDR3: CASSYDRGATEAFF. The CDR3 nucleotides are TGTGCCAGCAGTTACGACAGGGGAGCGACTGAAGCTTTCTTT.

As regards this clone: The sample has other DNA sequences that encode this CDR3 too. The chain employs TRBV11-2 and TRBJ2-5; possible D gene TRBD1, 6 bases. V gave up 4 bases and J gave up 5 bases, with 8 bases separating them. Germline V gene lookup returns CDR1 SGHAT and CDR2 FQNNGV. The CDR3 covers 12 residues. The CDR3 here is CASSSQGETQYF. The CDR3 DNA is TGTGCCAGCAGCTCTCAGGGGGAGACCCAGTACTTC.

The chain uses TRBV5-1 and TRBJ2-5, with D possibly matching TRBD2 (6 bases). With 2 bases removed from V and 0 bases from J, the gap between germline ends came to 17 bases. The germline gives CDR1 SGHRS, CDR2 YFSETQ. CDR3 length: 17 amino acids. CDR3 nucleotides: TGCGCCAGCAGCTTAGGCGGGAAGGGCGGGTACCAAGAGACCCAGTACTTC. Amino acid sequence: CASSLGGKGGYQETQYF.

The rearrangement uses TRBV6-5 and TRBJ1-6; 7 bases map to TRBD1. CDR3 length: 14 residues. The germline V gene has CDR1 MNHEY and CDR2 SVGAGI. Trimming at V came to 5 bases and at J to 8 bases, leaving 6 bases not matched to a gene. CDR3 nucleotide sequence: TGTGCCAGCAGTACAGGGGTTTTGGATTCACCCCTCCACTTT. Translation: CASSTGVLDSPLHF.

The rearrangement links TRBV19 to TRBJ1-1, with TRBD1 matching over 8 bases. The CDR3 length is 11 residues. Germline CDR1 LNHDA, CDR2 SQIVND (reference sequence). V lost 9 bases and J lost 7; bases outside the gene matches: 4. The CDR3 sequence is CASRTGGEAFF. DNA of the CDR3: TGTGCCAGCCGAACAGGGGGTGAAGCTTTCTTT.

The J gene is TRBJ2-3, the V gene TRBV12-5, with 11 bases identical to TRBD2. After removal of 3 bases from V and 0 bases from J, the junction contained 2 bases not matched to a gene. Per the germline V gene, CDR1 is LGHNT and CDR2 is FRNRAP. The CDR3 has 16 residues. The CDR3 DNA follows: TGTGCTAGTGGTTTCGTAGCGGGGGGGAGCACAGATACGCAGTATTTT. Its protein is CASGFVAGGSTDTQYF.

This clone has more than one count but fewer than ten. The V and J genes are TRBV5-4 and TRBJ2-7, with 8 bases aligning to TRBD2. The CDR3 sequence is 15 residues long. J was trimmed by 2 bases and V by 4 bases; bases with no gene match: 8. Germline CDR1 is SGHNT and CDR2 is YYREEE (reference sequence). The CDR3 sequence is CASSPGGRITYEQYF. As DNA, the CDR3 is TGTGCCAGCAGCCCGGGGGGGCGGATAACCTACGAGCAGTACTTC.

The chain combines TRBV11-3 with TRBJ2-1, with D perhaps matching TRBD2 (5 bases). This CDR3 has 17 residues. Germline V gives CDR1 SGHNT, CDR2 YENEEA. Trimming pared 5 bases from V and 5 bases from J, leaving 22 bases between. For the CDR3, the DNA is TGTGCCAGCAGCCCCATGATGGGGAGCCACGGGGACAATGAGCAGTTCTTC. Translation: CASSPMMGSHGDNEQFF.

This clone was seen only once. The chain combines TRBV28 with TRBJ1-5; D ambiguous. The CDR3 consists of 18 residues. Between the trimmed V and J ends, which lost 3 bases and 1 base, there was a span of 19 bases. Per the germline V gene, CDR1 is MDHEN and CDR2 is SYDVKM. In nucleotides, the CDR3 is TGTGCCAGCAGTTTTGGCCGCTCCCGGGGTTCCAGCAATCAGCCCCAGCATTTT. It encodes CASSFGRSRGSSNQPQHF.

The V gene is TRBV19, the J gene TRBJ1-6, with 7 bases fitting TRBD1. V gave up 7 bases and J gave up 7 bases; unmatched junction bases: 7. Germline loops: CDR1 LNHDA, CDR2 SQIVND (reference sequence). This CDR3 is 14 amino acids long. As DNA, the CDR3 is TGTGCCAGTACCAGGACAGGTCTAAATTCACCCCTCCACTTT. Its translation is CASTRTGLNSPLHF.

A few counts support this clone. The CDR3 spells CASSTTSGGAWTDTQYF. The CDR3 DNA reads as TGTGCCAGTAGTACTACTAGCGGGGGGGCGTGGACAGATACGCAGTATTTT. The rearrangement uses TRBV19 and TRBJ2-3; 13 nucleotides match TRBD2. This CDR3 spans 17 amino acids. With 4 bases clipped from V and 3 bases from J, the junction kept 7 bases outside the gene matches. Germline lookup yields CDR1 LNHDA and CDR2 SQIVND (reference sequence).

This clone was found once. This chain's CDR3 is CAIRLQPGDEQFF. In DNA form, the CDR3 reads TGTGCCATCCGACTCCAGCCTGGTGATGAGCAGTTCTTC. V usage is TRBV10-3 and J usage is TRBJ2-1; D remains unclear. V was cut by 8 bases and J by 8 bases, with 16 bases left in between. This CDR3 is 13 amino acids long. Germline CDR1 reads ENHRY; CDR2 reads SYGVKD.